This T cell receptor (beta chain) is drawn from a study of T cell changes during pregnancy in multiple sclerosis. Germline values: CDR1 PRHDT, CDR2 FYEKMQ (reference sequence). The CDR3 is made up of 15 amino acids. V was pared by 0 bases and J by 3 bases, with 1 base of the junction left unmatched. Assay: immunoSEQ multiplex PCR; the TCRdb copy retains only in-frame clones and omits some. The sample has 65,000 to 95,000 clones, 93% seen once. Sequenced material: peripheral blood, taken after pregnancy. V is TRBV13 and J is TRBJ2-7, with 11 bases fitting TRBD2. This TCR was recovered from a female donor in good health, enrolled as a control in a pregnancy study. This chain's CDR3 is CASSLGGLAVYEQYF. DNA for the CDR3: TGTGCCAGCAGCTTAGGGGGACTAGCGGTCTACGAGCAGTACTTC. Based on the CDR3 plus reference TRBV13 and TRBJ2-7, the full variable domain is AAGVIQSPRHLIKEKRETATLKCYPIPRHDTVYWYQQGPGQDPQFLISFYEKMQSDKGSIPDRFSAQQFSDYHSELNMSSLELGDSALYFCASSLGGLAVYEQYFGPGTRLTVT.